This passage covers 13 T cell receptor beta chains from one sample sequenced in a study of blood T cell repertoires in COVID-19. Some clones are missing from TCRdb's copy, which holds only in-frame ones; the method was immunoSEQ multiplex PCR. The data show 65,000 to 80,000 clones, about 90% seen once. Sequenced input: peripheral blood. The receptor source for this set is a man aged 50 or older with active COVID-19.

This chain joins TRBV7-6 and TRBJ2-7; D might be TRBD1 (5 bases). The V gene lost 1 base and the J gene lost 1 base, with 11 bases spanning the gap. This CDR3 region has 15 residues. Germline CDR1 reads SGHVS; CDR2 reads FNYEAQ. CDR3 in amino acids: CASSLDRAGSYEQYF. CDR3 bases: TGTGCCAGCAGCTTAGATCGAGCAGGGTCCTACGAGCAGTACTTC.

The chain uses TRBV18 and TRBJ2-7, with D maybe TRBD1 (5 bases). Germline V gene lookup returns CDR1 KGHSH and CDR2 LQKENI. The CDR3 length is 14 residues. Trimming stripped 4 bases from V and 2 bases from J, with 12 bases between. CDR3 residues: CASSQGAQTYEQYF. Here the CDR3 DNA reads TGTGCCAGCTCACAAGGGGCGCAGACCTACGAGCAGTACTTC.

The chain joins TRBV15 to TRBJ2-1; 10 bases are a match to TRBD1. V shed 1 base, J shed 8 bases, and the junction held 11 bases outside the gene matches. Germline V gene sequence: CDR1 LNHNV, CDR2 YYDKDF (reference sequence). The CDR3 is 17 residues long. CDR3 coding DNA: TGTGCCACCAGCAGAGTATGGGGACAGGGGAACTCGGATGAGCAGTTCTTC. Its translation: CATSRVWGQGNSDEQFF.

CDR3 in DNA: TGTGCCAGCAGACTAGCGGGGTACAATGAGCAGTTCTTC. Translation: CASRLAGYNEQFF. This chain links TRBV6-5 with TRBJ2-1; 10 bases are shared with TRBD2. V was pared by 6 bases and J by 4 bases, with 0 bases of the junction left unmatched. The CDR3 is 13 residues long. The germline V gene encodes CDR1 MNHEY and CDR2 SVGAGI.

The chain joins TRBV7-8 to TRBJ1-4, with D hard to call. CDR1 and CDR2 from the germline V gene are SGHVS and FQNEAQ. The length of the CDR3 is 13 residues. Trimming shortened V by 6 bases and J by 7 bases, and 12 bases separated the two germline ends. DNA for the CDR3: TGTGCCAGCAGGCCGGGGATCGGTGAAAAACTGTTTTTT. This codes for CASRPGIGEKLFF.

V and J are TRBV19 and TRBJ2-7, with D perhaps matching TRBD1 (5 bases). This CDR3 contains 15 residues. Trimming cost V 3 bases and J 1 base, with 13 bases left between them. From germline, CDR1 is LNHDA and CDR2 SQIVND (reference sequence). The CDR3 DNA sequence: TGTGCCAGTAGTATGCAGGGTAAGATGTCCTACGAGCAGTACTTC. Translating it yields CASSMQGKMSYEQYF.

V usage is TRBV18 and J usage is TRBJ2-3; 8 bases are a match to TRBD2. Germline CDR1 reads KGHSH; CDR2 reads LQKENI. The CDR3 spans 15 residues. Losses at the gene ends were 8 bases for V and 7 bases for J; bases not matched to a gene: 14. The DNA for the CDR3 is TGTGCCAGCCCACTGGGACTAGTGGAGGAAAATACGCAGTATTTT. This gives the protein CASPLGLVEENTQYF.

V is TRBV28 and J is TRBJ2-7; 8 positions agree with TRBD2. Germline-derived CDR1 and CDR2 are MDHEN and SYDVKM. V lost 6 bases to trimming and J lost 0 bases; unmatched junction nucleotides: 4. CDR3 length: 14 amino acids. This chain's CDR3 is CASRGSGNSYEQYF. The CDR3 nucleotides read TGTGCCAGCAGGGGTAGCGGGAACTCCTACGAGCAGTACTTC. Based on the CDR3 plus reference TRBV28 and TRBJ2-7, the full variable domain is DVKVTQSSRYLVKRTGEKVFLECVQDMDHENMFWYRQDPGLGLRLIYFSYDVKMKEKGDIPEGYSVSREKKERFSLILESASTNQTSMYLCASRGSGNSYEQYFGPGTRLTVT.

The rearrangement links TRBV5-6 to TRBJ1-4, with D perhaps TRBD1 (5 bases). V gave up 0 bases and J gave up 0 bases, with 9 bases separating them. The CDR3 totals 16 residues. The germline gives CDR1 SGHDT, CDR2 YYEEEE. CDR3 amino acids: CASSLGQLATNEKLFF. In DNA form, the CDR3 reads TGTGCCAGCAGCTTGGGACAGCTTGCAACTAATGAAAAACTGTTTTTT.

The V call is TRBV2, the J call TRBJ2-5; D unclear. Germline loops: CDR1 SNHLY, CDR2 FYNNEI. This CDR3 comprises 12 residues. V lost 5 bases and J lost 5, with 9 bases in between. CDR3 bases: TGTGCCAGCAGTACGAGAGTGGAGACCCAGTACTTC. This sequence encodes CASSTRVETQYF. Combining the CDR3 with reference TRBV2 and TRBJ2-5 gives the whole variable domain EPEVTQTPSHQVTQMGQEVILRCVPISNHLYFYWYRQILGQKVEFLVSFYNNEISEKSEIFDDQFSVERPDGSNFTLKIRSTKLEDSAMYFCASSTRVETQYFGPGTRLLVL.

The chain combines TRBV5-1 with TRBJ2-2, with D perhaps TRBD1 (6 bases). Trimming removed 7 bases at V and 7 bases at J, with 20 bases between. Germline V gene data show CDR1 as SGHRS and CDR2 as YFSETQ. The CDR3 runs 15 residues. As DNA, the CDR3 is TGCGCCAGCGGGGGCAAAGGGTTGGATGGCGGGGAGCTGTTTTTT. Translated, it gives CASGGKGLDGGELFF.

The chain carries TRBV19 and TRBJ1-2; TRBD1 matches 8 bases. Germline CDR1 is LNHDA and CDR2 is SQIVND (reference sequence). There are 14 residues in the CDR3. J lost 1 base, V lost 3 bases, and 1 base had no gene match. CDR3 nucleotide sequence: TGTGCCAGTAGTATGGGACAGGTTAACTATGGCTACACCTTC. It specifies CASSMGQVNYGYTF.

This chain joins TRBV6-6 and TRBJ2-2, with 9 bases lining up with TRBD1. The V gene's germline CDR1 is MNHNY and CDR2 SVGAGI (reference sequence). The junction had 8 bases not matched to a gene; V was cut back by 6 bases and J by 0 bases. The CDR3 is 17 amino acids. CDR3 nucleotides: TGTGCCAGCAGGCGACAGGGGGTCGGAACGAACACCGGGGAGCTGTTTTTT. Encoded protein: CASRRQGVGTNTGELFF.